This TCR beta chain was sequenced in a study of response to subunit inactivated influenza vaccine. TCRdb re-called the RT-PCR reads through MiXCR, storing one row per CDR3 protein. The sample contains fewer than 250,000 distinct CDR3 sequences, roughly an eighth of which appear only once. Sequencing was performed on CD8+ T cells sorted from PBMCs, taken roughly 5 days after vaccination. The clonotype originates from a middle-aged man who received an inactivated influenza vaccine.

The chain's CDR3 is CASSLARTNQPQHF. In DNA, the CDR3 is TGTGCCAGCAGCTTGGCACGGACGAATCAGCCCCAGCATTTT. The chain uses TRBV5-5 and TRBJ1-5, with no clear D. Trimming stripped 0 bases from V and 4 bases from J, with 8 bases between. Germline CDR1 is SGHKS and CDR2 is YYEKEE (reference sequence). This CDR3 region has 14 residues.